These 15 T cell receptor beta chains were sequenced from one sample in a study of T-cell reconstitution after alpha-beta-depleted transplantation in children. Preparation of the TCRbeta library was carried out with unique molecular identifiers. TCRdb re-derived calls from the PCR reads in MiXCR, one entry per CDR3 protein. The sample has a few hundred thousand distinct CDR3 sequences; around 46% are singletons. The sample here was PBMCs, taken before TCRalphabeta/CD19-depleted stem cell transplant. The source of these receptors is a girl aged 2 to 10 with aplastic anemia, due to receive a stem cell transplant.

This clonotype was counted a few times. The V call is TRBV7-9, the J call TRBJ2-3; 7 bases align to TRBD2. CDR1 is SEHNR and CDR2 is FQNEAQ in the germline V gene (reference sequence). The length of the CDR3 is 13 residues. The CDR3 protein is CVSGDYRTDTQYF. The CDR3 DNA is TGTGTGTCCGGGGACTACCGCACAGATACGCAGTATTTT. The variable domain in full, completed from reference TRBV7-9 and TRBJ2-3, reads DTGVSQNPRHKITKRGQNVTFRCDPISEHNRLYWYRQTLGQGPEFLTYFQNEAQLEKSRLLSDRFSAERPKGSFSTLEIQRTEQGDSAMYLCVSGDYRTDTQYFGPGTRLTVL.

This clonotype was counted ten times or more. This CDR3 reads CASSQTGLAGVWEQFF. The DNA of the CDR3 is TGTGCCAGCAGCCAAACGGGACTAGCGGGAGTCTGGGAGCAGTTCTTC. The chain has TRBV7-9 and TRBJ2-1, with 14 bases lining up with TRBD2. Trimming removed 5 bases from V and 10 bases from J; junction bases left unmatched: 10. Germline CDR1 and CDR2: SEHNR and FQNEAQ (reference sequence). This CDR3 region has 16 residues.

This chain links TRBV6-1 with TRBJ2-3; TRBD2 agrees at 8 bases. Germline V gene data show CDR1 as MNHNS and CDR2 as SASEGT. V was pared by 3 bases and J by 1 base, with 9 bases of the junction left unmatched. The CDR3 is made up of 17 amino acids. The DNA of the CDR3 is TGTGCCAGCAGTGACGACCTAGCGGGTGCTGGCACAGATACGCAGTATTTT. Translated, it gives CASSDDLAGAGTDTQYF.

J is TRBJ1-1 and V is TRBV20-1; 8 bases agree with TRBD1. Germline values: CDR1 DFQATT, CDR2 SNEGSKA (reference sequence). The CDR3 is made up of 13 amino acids. Trimming removed 5 bases from V and 4 bases from J; junction bases left unmatched: 6. The CDR3 here is CSAFTDRGTEAFF. DNA for the CDR3: TGCAGTGCTTTTACCGACAGGGGCACTGAAGCTTTCTTT.

The rearrangement links TRBV6-1 to TRBJ2-7; 7 positions match TRBD1. J lost 2 bases, V lost 3 bases, and 4 bases had no gene match. Per germline, CDR1 MNHNS and CDR2 SASEGT. This CDR3 has 14 residues. The CDR3: CASSDRDSTYEQYF. The CDR3 bases are TGTGCCAGCAGTGACCGGGACAGCACCTACGAGCAGTACTTC.

This chain uses TRBV29-1 with TRBJ2-5; a possible D gene is TRBD1 (8 bases). Trimming cost V 5 bases and J 2 bases, with 18 bases left between them. The germline CDR1 and CDR2 sequences are SQVTM and ANQGSEA. The CDR3 spans 15 residues. The chain's CDR3 is CSVSDRGLPQETQYF. The CDR3 DNA follows: TGCAGCGTTTCCGACAGGGGACTACCACAAGAGACCCAGTACTTC.

Only a few counts were recorded for this clonotype. V usage is TRBV7-9 and J usage is TRBJ2-7; 8 bases are shared with TRBD1. The germline CDR1 and CDR2 sequences are SEHNR and FQNEAQ (reference sequence). This CDR3 is built from 15 residues. The J segment lost 2 bases and the V segment lost 5 bases, leaving 8 bases of the junction unmatched. CDR3 sequence: CASSTTRDRPYEQYF. The CDR3 DNA is TGTGCCAGCAGCACGACCAGGGACAGGCCCTACGAGCAGTACTTC.

The gene calls are TRBV5-1 and TRBJ2-6; no clear D gene. The germline V gene has CDR1 SGHRS and CDR2 YFSETQ. Deletions cut 0 bases from V and 2 bases from J, with 15 bases between. CDR3 size: 18 residues. The CDR3 loop reads CASSLASGPQAGANVLTF. The CDR3 region has the DNA TGCGCCAGCAGCTTGGCGTCCGGACCGCAAGCTGGGGCCAACGTCCTGACTTTC.

The rearrangement links TRBV6-2 or TRBV6-3 to TRBJ2-3; 8 bases agree with TRBD2. Trimming took 2 bases from V and 6 from J; bases not matched to a gene: 16. This CDR3 has 18 amino acids. Germline V lookup: CDR1 MNHEY, CDR2 SVGEGT. The CDR3 DNA sequence: TGTGCCAGCAGTTACACTCGGTACGCTGGCGGGGGGCTTGATACGCAGTATTTT. Translated: CASSYTRYAGGGLDTQYF.

The chain employs TRBV20-1 and TRBJ2-3; D is undetermined. The V end lost 5 bases, the J end lost 0 bases, and 9 bases lay between the germline ends. This CDR3 comprises 13 residues. Germline CDR1 DFQATT, CDR2 SNEGSKA (reference sequence). For the CDR3, the DNA is TGCAGTGCTGAGGTGGCCAGCACAGATACGCAGTATTTT. Translating gives CSAEVASTDTQYF.

The V and J genes are TRBV29-1 and TRBJ2-1, with 15 positions matching TRBD2. The junction had 1 base not matched to a gene; V was cut back by 7 bases and J by 9 bases. CDR1 and CDR2 (germline): SQVTM, ANQGSEA. CDR3 length: 12 residues. CDR3 residues: CSAGLAGGEQFF. DNA of the CDR3: TGCAGCGCGGGACTAGCGGGGGGTGAGCAGTTCTTC.

The J gene is TRBJ2-5, the V gene TRBV5-1; D may be TRBD2 (5 bases). The CDR3 contains 15 residues. Germline-derived CDR1 and CDR2 are SGHRS and YFSETQ. V shed 1 base and J shed 2 bases, with 12 bases lying between them. CDR3 amino acids: CASSLLPGKQETQYF. As DNA, the CDR3 is TGCGCCAGCAGCTTGCTCCCGGGGAAGCAAGAGACCCAGTACTTC. The complete variable domain, with remaining parts taken from reference TRBV5-1 and TRBJ2-5, reads KAGVTQTPRYLIKTRGQQVTLSCSPISGHRSVSWYQQTPGQGLQFLFEYFSETQRNKGNFPGRFSGRQFSNSRSEMNVSTLELGDSALYLCASSLLPGKQETQYFGPGTRLLVL.

This clonotype was detected many times. V and J are TRBV7-9 and TRBJ1-1; the D gene is possibly TRBD1 (5 bases). The germline V gene has CDR1 SEHNR and CDR2 FQNEAQ (reference sequence). The CDR3 runs 15 residues. Trimming took 5 bases from V and 0 from J, leaving 13 bases between them. CDR3: CASSKPAGLNTEAFF. The CDR3 DNA reads TGTGCCAGCAGCAAACCGGCAGGGCTGAACACTGAAGCTTTCTTT.

This clonotype was observed many times. J is TRBJ2-5 and V is TRBV5-1; D may correspond to TRBD1 or TRBD2 (6 bases each). Trimming took 4 bases from V and 5 from J, leaving 15 bases between them. The germline V gene encodes CDR1 SGHRS and CDR2 YFSETQ. This CDR3 comprises 14 residues. The CDR3 here is CASSRGGLGETQYF. CDR3 in DNA: TGCGCCAGCAGCCGAGGGGGACTGGGGGAGACCCAGTACTTC. Full variable domain (missing parts from reference TRBV5-1 and TRBJ2-5): KAGVTQTPRYLIKTRGQQVTLSCSPISGHRSVSWYQQTPGQGLQFLFEYFSETQRNKGNFPGRFSGRQFSNSRSEMNVSTLELGDSALYLCASSRGGLGETQYFGPGTRLLVL.

This clonotype was counted between two and nine times. The chain links TRBV20-1 to TRBJ2-3; no reliable D call. Germline loops: CDR1 DFQATT, CDR2 SNEGSKA (reference sequence). The V gene lost 1 base and the J gene lost 2 bases, with 10 bases spanning the gap. There are 14 residues in the CDR3. This chain's CDR3 is CSARAPLPTDTQYF. The DNA for the CDR3 is TGCAGTGCTAGAGCCCCACTCCCCACAGATACGCAGTATTTT.